The rows below give T cell receptor beta chains drawn from one sample of a study of blood T cell repertoires in COVID-19. Sequenced by immunoSEQ multiplex PCR; TCRdb stores in-frame clones only, minus some. The table has roughly 200,000 clones, around nine tenths seen once; the top ten hold roughly 6.4%. Material for sequencing was peripheral blood. These receptor sequences come from a man in his 60s who had recovered from COVID-19. The CDR3 runs from the conserved cysteine through the conserved F or W. D genes are given only for firm matches. Some rows have no size entry. The others give once, few or many, or a class for an expanded clone.

NA 12 TRBJ2-7 few TRBV29-1 TGCAGCGGGGGGGACTTACCCTACGAGCAGTACTTC CSGGDLPYEQYF
NA 15 TRBJ2-7 NA TRBV18 TGTGCCAGCTCGCCCCTCCCGGGGATAGTCCACGAGCAGTACTTC CASSPLPGIVHEQYF
NA 14 TRBJ1-4 NA TRBV19 TGTGCCAGTAGTACCCCGGGTAAGGGGGAAAAACTGTTTTTT CASSTPGKGEKLFF
TRBD1 15 TRBJ2-1 NA TRBV7-2 TGTGCCAGCAGCCTAACAGGGGCTAAGGGCAATGAGCAGTTCTTC CASSLTGAKGNEQFF
TRBD1 13 TRBJ1-2 NA TRBV3-1/TRBV3-2 TGTGCCAGCAGCCACCAACAGGGGAGCGGCTACACCTTC CASSHQQGSGYTF
NA 14 TRBJ2-7 NA TRBV6-5 TGTGCCAGCAGTTACTCCCTCGACAGCTACGAGCAGTACTTC CASSYSLDSYEQYF
TRBD2 14 TRBJ2-1 few TRBV5-4 TGTGCCAGCAGCTTGGCCCTAGCGGACAATGAGCAGTTCTTC CASSLALADNEQFF
NA 17 TRBJ1-2 NA TRBV28 TGTGCCAGCAGTTTAGAATCCATTTTAGGATATCTGGAGGGCTACACCTTC CASSLESILGYLEGYTF
TRBD2 16 TRBJ2-2 NA TRBV5-1 TGCGCCAGCAGCCCGCGGGGGGACCAATCGGCCGGGGAGCTGTTTTTT CASSPRGDQSAGELFF
TRBD2 15 TRBJ2-5 NA TRBV11-2 TGTGCCAGCAGGCGAAGCGGGGGGGCCGGGGAGACCCAGTACTTC CASRRSGGAGETQYF
NA 15 TRBJ2-1 NA TRBV3-1/TRBV3-2 TGTGCCAGCAGCCAATCGGGACTTTCCTACAATGAGCAGTTCTTC CASSQSGLSYNEQFF
NA 14 TRBJ2-7 NA TRBV5-8 TGTGCCAGCAGCTTGGAATGGAGCTCCTACGAGCAGTACTTC CASSLEWSSYEQYF
NA 13 TRBJ2-5 NA TRBV7-3 TGTGCCAGCAGCTTGGACAACCAAGAGACCCAGTACTTC CASSLDNQETQYF
TRBD1 13 TRBJ1-2 NA TRBV25-1 TGTGCCAGCAGTGGGACAGGGGGTCATGGCTACACCTTC CASSGTGGHGYTF
NA 16 TRBJ2-1 NA TRBV6-5 TGTGCCAGCAGTTACTCCGGGCAGGGTCTCTACAATGAGCAGTTCTTC CASSYSGQGLYNEQFF
TRBD1 14 TRBJ1-2 once TRBV5-1 TGCGCCAGCAGTAATCAGGGGGCGGACTATGGCTACACCTTC CASSNQGADYGYTF
NA 17 TRBJ2-7 NA TRBV19 TGTGCCAGTAGTCTATCCCCCGCGGGTCCCCAATCCCACGAGCAGTACTTC CASSLSPAGPQSHEQYF
NA 13 TRBJ1-3 NA TRBV13 TGTGCCAGCAGCCGCGGGACGGACGACACCATATATTTT CASSRGTDDTIYF
TRBD2 16 TRBJ2-2 NA TRBV5-1 TGCGCCAGCAGCTTGGGCCTAGCGGGGCGGACCGGGGAGCTGTTTTTT CASSLGLAGRTGELFF
TRBD1 15 TRBJ1-5 NA TRBV25-1 TGTGCCAGCAGTCCCGGGACAGGGATTAATCAGCCCCAGCATTTT CASSPGTGINQPQHF
TRBD1 15 TRBJ2-5 NA TRBV12-5 TGTGCTAGTCGGACAGGGGCCGATTCCCAAGAGACCCAGTACTTC CASRTGADSQETQYF
NA 14 TRBJ1-4 NA TRBV5-6 TGTGCCAGCAGCGGAACTTCGGAGGGCGGAAAACTGTTTTTT CASSGTSEGGKLFF
TRBD1 17 TRBJ2-2 NA TRBV7-3 TGTGCCAGCAGCTCACACCACTTGACAGGGGGTGACGGGGAGCTGTTTTTT CASSSHHLTGGDGELFF
NA 13 TRBJ2-2 NA TRBV5-6 TGTGCCAGCAGCCCACAGGGATTCGGGGAGCTGTTTTTT CASSPQGFGELFF
NA 13 TRBJ1-4 few TRBV7-2 TGTGCCAGCAGCCCCCGACTCAATGAAAAACTGTTTTTT CASSPRLNEKLFF
TRBD2 17 TRBJ2-5 NA TRBV3-1/TRBV3-2 TGTGCCAGCAGCCAAGGTAATAGCGGGGGGACTACGGAGACCCAGTACTTC CASSQGNSGGTTETQYF
TRBD1 18 TRBJ2-7 NA TRBV27 TGTGCCAGCAGTTTAAGGGGACAGGGTACTTTAGCGGGCTACGAGCAGTACTTC CASSLRGQGTLAGYEQYF
TRBD1 13 TRBJ2-7 NA TRBV10-3 TGTGCCATCTCCGGACAGGGAATCAACGAGCAGTACTTC CAISGQGINEQYF
NA 12 TRBJ1-5 NA TRBV9 TGTGCCAGCAGCACGGGAGGGGGGCCCCAGCATTTT CASSTGGGPQHF
NA 18 TRBJ2-7 NA TRBV19 TGTGCCAGTAGTACCCTCTACCCCGGCGGGGGCCTCTCCTACGAGCAGTACTTC CASSTLYPGGGLSYEQYF
TRBD1 15 TRBJ1-4 NA TRBV7-8 TGTGCCAGCAGCCCCCGACAGGGTGCCGGTGAAAAACTGTTTTTT CASSPRQGAGEKLFF
TRBD2 15 TRBJ2-1 NA TRBV5-1 TGCGCCAGCAGCTTGACTAGCGGGAATAGGTATGAGCAGTTCTTC CASSLTSGNRYEQFF
NA 12 TRBJ2-7 few TRBV10-1 TGCGCCAGCAGTAATCAGGGCTACGAGCAGTACTTC CASSNQGYEQYF
NA 19 TRBJ2-4 NA TRBV6-2/TRBV6-3 TGTGCCAGCAGTATCCCGACAGGTACCCTACTTCTAGCCAAAAACATTCAGTACTTC CASSIPTGTLLLAKNIQYF
NA 15 TRBJ2-4 NA TRBV6-5 TGTGCCAGCAGTTACTCGATTGCGTCCCAAAACATTCAGTACTTC CASSYSIASQNIQYF
TRBD1 14 TRBJ1-1 NA TRBV5-8 TGTGCCAGCAGCTTGCCAGGGGGCAGGACTGAAGCTTTCTTT CASSLPGGRTEAFF
TRBD1 11 TRBJ1-3 NA TRBV30 TGTGCCTGGATCTCGGACAGGTCCCTATATTTT CAWISDRSLYF
NA 16 TRBJ2-1 NA TRBV19 TGTGCCAGTAGTATAGGGGCATTAAACTCCTACAATGAGCAGTTCTTC CASSIGALNSYNEQFF
NA 15 TRBJ1-4 NA TRBV5-1 TGCGCCAGCAGCTGGGGGCCCGCGGAGAATGAAAAACTGTTTTTT CASSWGPAENEKLFF
TRBD1 15 TRBJ1-5 NA TRBV30 TGTGCCTGGAGTGTACCGTGGACAGGGAAGCAGCCCCAGCATTTT CAWSVPWTGKQPQHF
NA 13 TRBJ1-1 NA TRBV4-3 TGCGCCAGCAGCCTGCAGGAGAACACTGAAGCTTTCTTT CASSLQENTEAFF
TRBD1 16 TRBJ2-1 NA TRBV30 TGTGCCTGGAGTGGGACAGGGGCTGTATCCTACAATGAGCAGTTCTTC CAWSGTGAVSYNEQFF
NA 15 TRBJ1-2 NA TRBV19 TGTGCCAGTAGTCTACAGGGTTTTGATCTATATGGCTACACCTTC CASSLQGFDLYGYTF
NA 15 TRBJ1-6 few TRBV10-3 TGTGCCATGGCGACTGACGGTGGGAGGAATTCACCCCTCCACTTT CAMATDGGRNSPLHF
NA 15 TRBJ1-1 NA TRBV28 TGTGCCAGCAGTTCCCCGAGACCCAGGATGACTGAAGCTTTCTTT CASSSPRPRMTEAFF
NA 14 TRBJ2-5 NA TRBV27 TGTGCCAGCAGTTCCCCTGGGGACACGAAGACCCAGTACTTC CASSSPGDTKTQYF
TRBD2 17 TRBJ2-1 NA TRBV15 TGTGCCACCAGCAGCCCCGCCCCTAGCGGGGGGCGCAATGAGCAGTTCTTC CATSSPAPSGGRNEQFF
TRBD1 16 TRBJ1-3 once TRBV18 TGTGCCAGCTCTCGGGACAGTATCCTCTCTGGAAACACCATATATTTT CASSRDSILSGNTIYF
NA 16 TRBJ2-3 NA TRBV19 TGTGCCAGAGACCGGCAGCGGGTGGGTGGTACAGATACGCAGTATTTT CARDRQRVGGTDTQYF
NA 12 TRBJ1-1 NA TRBV12-3/TRBV12-4 TGTGCCAGCAGCCGCGCGGGTCGGGCAGCTTTCTTT CASSRAGRAAFF
TRBD1 16 TRBJ2-6 NA TRBV11-3 TGTGCCAGCAGCTTCCGACAGGGTACCGGGGCCAACGTCCTGACTTTC CASSFRQGTGANVLTF
NA 17 TRBJ2-1 NA TRBV5-1 TGCGCCAGCAGCTTGGCCCCGACTACGAGCTCCTACAATGAGCAGTTCTTC CASSLAPTTSSYNEQFF
NA 13 TRBJ2-7 NA TRBV6-5 TGTGCCAGCAGGCGAGGGAACGACTACGAGCAGTACTTC CASRRGNDYEQYF
NA 13 TRBJ2-7 NA TRBV5-1 TGCGCCAGCGCCGCCCCGGGTATATACGAGCAGTACTTC CASAAPGIYEQYF